This T cell receptor (beta chain) was captured by sequencing in a study of shared clonotypes between healthy human individuals. About the study: Three men and a couple of women, aged 18 to 49, were donors. Notes on the study in general: Rarefaction revealed incomplete sorted-subset sequencing despite large depth.

Germline values: CDR1 MGHRA, CDR2 YSYEKL. The CDR3 covers 13 residues. V lost 5 bases and J lost 4, with 9 bases in between. Libraries were prepared by immunoSEQ multiplex PCR; TCRdb keeps only in-frame clonotypes and omits some of them. The sample shows over a million clones, more than 75% of them seen only once. Concerning this clone itself: What it binds is not known.

Recent acute infections and vaccinations were absent in the healthy HIV-negative adult donors. Every one of the donors was a Caucasian adult that lived in Nashville, Tennessee. The rearrangement joins TRBV4-1 to TRBJ1-5; a possible D gene is TRBD1 (6 bases). Sequencing was performed on memory CD4+ T cells from PBMCs. As for subset: CD45RA-negative fraction. The origin of this receptor is a man in his late teens or twenties in good health. Some clones in this sample may be carry-over from other donors' samples. This CDR3 reads CASSSGQNQPQHF. The CDR3 region has the DNA TGCGCCAGCAGCTCAGGACAGAATCAGCCCCAGCATTTT.